This T cell receptor beta chain was sequenced for a study of tumor and adjacent non-tumor tissue in lung cancer (dated by TCRdb to 2016 to 2019). Background for the entire study: Of the cohort, 11 to 12 patients had adenocarcinoma, 2 had squamous cell carcinoma and 1 had small cell lung cancer. Ages among the roughly 15 patients ranged from roughly 31 to 80 years, there were roughly 10 men and 5 women, and disease was at TNM stage I to III. A total of 95 million to 150 million productive TCRbeta reads were generated by sequencing, corresponding to an average of about 4.17 million reads per sample. Using bulk TCRbeta repertoires from 15 lung cancer patients, the study set lung tumor tissue side by side with matched distant non-tumor lung tissue. For each patient, one tumor sample and one normal lung sample were taken, giving about 31 paired specimens that underwent TCRbeta CDR3 sequencing.

On this clonotype itself: Its antigen is not yet known. A read error may produce the germline difference seen at one junction end.

Study-wide findings and limitations: TCR diversity was significantly higher in younger patients, and higher tumor TCR diversity was associated with shorter overall and disease-free survival. Tumor tissue showed significantly greater TCR diversity (inverse Simpson) than normal lung tissue (about 400 vs 150, P = 0.0075, Mann-Whitney U test). Peripheral blood was not sequenced, so blood TCRbeta repertoires in these lung cancer patients were not examined. The top 100 clones made up a significantly larger cumulative share of the repertoire in normal lung than in tumor tissue. Only approximately 16 patients were included in the cohort, and the need for larger samples and more detailed clinical data was noted by the authors. Neither the sequencing platform nor unique molecular identifiers are named or mentioned anywhere in the methods.

The CDR3 measures 12 amino acids from cysteine to phenylalanine. Only the CDR3 part of the read is kept: 36 bases, read in frame from the first base. Reading the germline V gene gives CDR1 SQVTM and CDR2 ANQGSEA. RNA was isolated from bulk, unsorted tissue, and RNA quality was assessed with a NanoDrop ND-1000 and an Agilent 2100. All donors had newly diagnosed lung cancer, had not received prior chemotherapy, and were admitted for thoracic surgery in China between August and November 2014. Anyone who had undergone radiotherapy or chemotherapy before, or who had another cancer at the same time, was left out of the study. Pieces of surgical tissue measuring roughly 1-2 cm3 were kept in RNAlater solution and stored at -80 degrees C until use. The protocol used for the library was multiplex PCR. Sequencing was carried out with an Illumina HiSeq 2500. TCRbeta libraries were constructed through three rounds of nested PCR with primers (Table S4) according to protocols modified from ARM-PCR. PCR products of 200-500 bp were gel-excised and purified with the QIAquick gel extraction kit before sequencing. The original methods were these. Trimmomatic was used to clean the reads, FLASH was used to merge the reads into complete CDR3 sequences, and MiTCR was used to assign the reads to V(D)J germline segments. Clonal diversity was computed as the inverse Simpson's index with VDJtools. Productive reads were defined as in-frame sequences without a premature stop codon. Using fastp trimming at Q25 and MiXCR clonotype assembly, TCRdb reanalyzed the public sequencing data and kept in-frame beta chains. Every CDR3 protein is listed once, alongside the most common genes and DNA of its rows. The V and J calls and clone size come from TCRdb's table, not from the authors' own analysis. The sample table lists about 80,000 distinct CDR3 sequences, roughly 70% of them with a count of one. The ten largest clones take up roughly an eighth of the sample.

Here the chain combines TRBV29-1 and TRBJ1-1, with a tentative D gene TRBD1 over 6 matching bases. The clonotype comes from a woman in her 70s with non-small cell lung cancer. Sample: lung tumor tissue. The DNA sequence is TGCAGCGTGGGACACACGAACACTGAAACTTTCTTT. It specifies CSVGHTNTETFF.